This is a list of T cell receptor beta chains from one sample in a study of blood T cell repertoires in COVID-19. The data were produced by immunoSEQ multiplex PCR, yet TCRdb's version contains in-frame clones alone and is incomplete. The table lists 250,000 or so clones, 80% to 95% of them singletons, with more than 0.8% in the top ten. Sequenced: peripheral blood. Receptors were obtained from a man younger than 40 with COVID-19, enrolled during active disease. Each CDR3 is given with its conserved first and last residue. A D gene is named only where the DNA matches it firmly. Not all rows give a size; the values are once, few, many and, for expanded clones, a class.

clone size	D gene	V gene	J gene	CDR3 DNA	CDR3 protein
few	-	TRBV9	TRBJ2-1	TGTGCCAGCAGCGTAGAATCCAGACCGGGAAACAATGAGCAGTTCTTC	CASSVESRPGNNEQFF
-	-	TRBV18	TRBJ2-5	TGTGCCAGCTCACCCGGGACAAATGAAGAGACCCAGTACTTC	CASSPGTNEETQYF
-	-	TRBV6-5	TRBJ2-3	TGTGCCAGCACCGCCCGGAGTGCAGATACGCAGTATTTT	CASTARSADTQYF
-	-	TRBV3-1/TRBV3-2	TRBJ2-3	TGTGCCAGCAGCCAAGAAGCTTATAGCACAGATACGCAGTATTTT	CASSQEAYSTDTQYF
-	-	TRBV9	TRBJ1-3	TGTGCCAGCAGCGTCACTGGAAACACCATATATTTT	CASSVTGNTIYF
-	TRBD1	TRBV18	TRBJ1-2	TGTGCCAGCTCAACGCCGACAGGGCAGGACTATGGCTACACCTTC	CASSTPTGQDYGYTF
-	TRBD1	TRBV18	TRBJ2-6	TGTGCCAGCTCACCAGGGACAGGGGACTCTGGGGCCAACGTCCTGACTTTC	CASSPGTGDSGANVLTF
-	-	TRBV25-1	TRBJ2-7	TGTGCCAGCAGTGAATTCAGAGGGACTGGAAACTACGAGCAGTACTTC	CASSEFRGTGNYEQYF
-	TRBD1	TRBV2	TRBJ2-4	TGTGCCAGCAGTGAAAGGGGGCGCAGGGGCGGCTTC	CASSERGRRGGF
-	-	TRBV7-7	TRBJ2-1	TGTGCCAGCAGCTTACGTCTCAGGGCAGCGAAGGATGAGCAGTTCTTC	CASSLRLRAAKDEQFF
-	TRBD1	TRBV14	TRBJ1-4	TGTGCCAGCAGCCAAGTCGGTGGACAGGGCGTCCCAAATGAAAAACTGTTTTTT	CASSQVGGQGVPNEKLFF
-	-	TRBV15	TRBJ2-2	TGTGCCACCAGCAGACCCGGGACACCGAACACCGGGGAGCTGTTTTTT	CATSRPGTPNTGELFF
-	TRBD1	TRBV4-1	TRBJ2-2	TGCGCCAGCAGCCAAACCGGGACAGGGGGTACGAACACCGGGGAGCTGTTTTTT	CASSQTGTGGTNTGELFF
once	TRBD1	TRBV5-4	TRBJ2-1	TGTGCCAGCAGCTTTCGCACAGGGGGCGCCGATGAGCAGTTCTTC	CASSFRTGGADEQFF
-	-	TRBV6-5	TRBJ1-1	TGTGCCAGCAGTAGGACAGCGTTGGGGTCGGCTGAAGCTTTCTTT	CASSRTALGSAEAFF
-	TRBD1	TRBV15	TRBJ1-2	TGTGCCACCAGCCCGGGACAGGGCTATGGCTACACCTTC	CATSPGQGYGYTF
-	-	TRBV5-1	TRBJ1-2	TGCGCCAGCAGCTTGGGCGGTCGGACAGCGCCTGGCTACACCTTC	CASSLGGRTAPGYTF
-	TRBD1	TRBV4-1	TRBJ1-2	TGCGCCAGCAGCCAAGTGGCCAATAGGGACAGGTCATATGGCTACACCTTC	CASSQVANRDRSYGYTF
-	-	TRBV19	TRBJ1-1	TGTGCCAGTAGGGCTGCCAATTGGGACATGAAGGTTGAAGCTTTCTTT	CASRAANWDMKVEAFF
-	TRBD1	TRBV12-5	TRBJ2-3	TGTGCTAGTGGTCAACAGGGGGCCCCCACAGATACGCAGTATTTT	CASGQQGAPTDTQYF
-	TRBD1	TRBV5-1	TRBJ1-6	TGCGCCAGCAGCCCGGACAGGGTTGTTGGTTCACCCCTCCACTTT	CASSPDRVVGSPLHF
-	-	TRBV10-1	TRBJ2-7	TGCGCCAGCAGTGATGGACAGACCTACGAGCAGTACTTC	CASSDGQTYEQYF
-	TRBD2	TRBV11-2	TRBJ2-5	TGTGCCAGCAGCTTCAATAGCGGGGGGGAAGAGACCCAGTACTTC	CASSFNSGGEETQYF
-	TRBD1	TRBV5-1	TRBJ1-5	TGCGCCAGCAGCGACGGACAGGGTGTTCAGCCCCAGCATTTT	CASSDGQGVQPQHF
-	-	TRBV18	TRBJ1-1	TGTGCCAGCTCACCAGGGGCGGCGGGACGAGCTTTCTTT	CASSPGAAGRAFF
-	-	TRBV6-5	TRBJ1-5	TGTGCCAGCAGCCCCATGTGGGTGGAGGATCAGCCCCAGCATTTT	CASSPMWVEDQPQHF
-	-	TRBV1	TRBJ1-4	TGCACCAGCAGCCAACGAAGACGGGCAACTAATGAAAAACTGTTTTTT	CTSSQRRRATNEKLFF
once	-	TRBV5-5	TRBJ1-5	TGTGCCAGCAGCTTGGCGTCAGATAGCAATCAGCCCCAGCATTTT	CASSLASDSNQPQHF
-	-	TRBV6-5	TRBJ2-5	TGTGCCAGCACGTGGCAGGGAGGGACCCAGTACTTC	CASTWQGGTQYF
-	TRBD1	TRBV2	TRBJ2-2	TGTGCCAGCACATTGGGACAGGGGGCGGGCACCGGGGAGCTGTTTTTT	CASTLGQGAGTGELFF
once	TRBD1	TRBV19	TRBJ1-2	TGTGCCAGTGCCGACAGGGGGCCTCCATCCTATGGCTACACCTTC	CASADRGPPSYGYTF
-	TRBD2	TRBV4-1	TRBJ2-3	TGCGCCAGCAGCCAAGATCCCGGGGGGGCCATGAATACGCAGTATTTT	CASSQDPGGAMNTQYF
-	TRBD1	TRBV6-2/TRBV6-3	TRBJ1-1	TGTGCCAGCAGTCTAGTGCGGACGATGACAGGGAACGGTGAAGCTTTCTTT	CASSLVRTMTGNGEAFF
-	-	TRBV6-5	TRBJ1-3	TGTGCCAGCAGAGGGCAGGGGCCTGGAAACACCATATATTTT	CASRGQGPGNTIYF
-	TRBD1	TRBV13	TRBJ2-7	TGTGCCAGCAGCTGGCTCGGGACAGGGGACGTCGAGCAGTACTTC	CASSWLGTGDVEQYF
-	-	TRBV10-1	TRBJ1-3	TGCGCCAGGAATCCCAGAACAGGGAGTTCGGGAAACACCATATATTTT	CARNPRTGSSGNTIYF
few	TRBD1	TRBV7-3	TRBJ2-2	TGTGCCAGCAGCTTATGGGGTCGGGACAGGGCTCCGAACACCGGGGAGCTGTTTTTT	CASSLWGRDRAPNTGELFF
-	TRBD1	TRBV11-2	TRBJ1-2	TGTGCCAGCAGCCCCGGACAGGAGGACTATGGCTACACCTTC	CASSPGQEDYGYTF
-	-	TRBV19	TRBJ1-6	TGTGCCAGTAGTAATGGAGGACGATCACCCCTCCACTTT	CASSNGGRSPLHF
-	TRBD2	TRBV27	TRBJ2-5	TGTGCCAGCATGCGGCTAGCGGGGGAGACCCAGTACTTC	CASMRLAGETQYF
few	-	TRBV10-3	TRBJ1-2	TGTGCCATCTCGGAGGCGAGGTTAAACTATGGCTACACCTTC	CAISEARLNYGYTF
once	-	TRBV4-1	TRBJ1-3	TGCGCCAGCAGCCAAGAGGGGGGGAAACGAAACACCATATATTTT	CASSQEGGKRNTIYF
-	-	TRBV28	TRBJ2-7	TGTGCCAGCAGTTTAATCAGGGGTGAGTCCTACGAGCAGTACTTC	CASSLIRGESYEQYF
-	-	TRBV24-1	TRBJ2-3	TGTGCCACCAGTGACGCCGGGAGTCACACAGATACGCAGTATTTT	CATSDAGSHTDTQYF
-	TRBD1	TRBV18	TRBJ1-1	TGTGCCAGCTCACTTGGACAGGGCGACACTGAAGCTTTCTTT	CASSLGQGDTEAFF
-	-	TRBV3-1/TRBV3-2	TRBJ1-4	TGTGCCAGCAGCCAAGATGTCGCGGAGGCTAATGAAAAACTGTTTTTT	CASSQDVAEANEKLFF
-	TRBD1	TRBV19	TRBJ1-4	TGTGCCAGTAGAACCCGACAGGGCCTTGAAAAACTGTTTTTT	CASRTRQGLEKLFF
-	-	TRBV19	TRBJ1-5	TGTGCCAGTAGTATCGGCAGGGGAAGCAATCAGCCCCAGCATTTT	CASSIGRGSNQPQHF
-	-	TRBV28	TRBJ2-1	TGTGCCAGCATAGAGGGAGGTCTGGACAATGAGCAGTTCTTC	CASIEGGLDNEQFF
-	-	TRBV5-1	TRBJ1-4	TGCGCCAGCAGCGAGACAGCTTTTAATGAAAAACTGTTTTTT	CASSETAFNEKLFF
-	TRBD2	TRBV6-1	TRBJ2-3	TGTGCCAGCAGTGAATGGGCTAGCGGGGGCACCACAGATACGCAGTATTTT	CASSEWASGGTTDTQYF
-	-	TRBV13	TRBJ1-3	TGTGCCAGCAGCTTAGGACAGTCCTCCTCTGGAAACACCATATATTTT	CASSLGQSSSGNTIYF
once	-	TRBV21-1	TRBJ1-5	TGTGCCAGCAGCACCTTTGATTACAGGAATCAGCCCCAGCATTTT	CASSTFDYRNQPQHF
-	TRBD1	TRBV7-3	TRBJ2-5	TGTGCCAGCAGCTCACAGGGGTCGGGAGAGACCCAGTACTTC	CASSSQGSGETQYF
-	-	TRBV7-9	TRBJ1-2	TGTGCCAGCAGCCTAGAGGACAGCTTCTATGGCTACACCTTC	CASSLEDSFYGYTF
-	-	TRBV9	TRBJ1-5	TGTGCCAGCAGCCCTAATAGCAATCAGCCCCAGCATTTT	CASSPNSNQPQHF
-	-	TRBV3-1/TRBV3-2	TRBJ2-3	TGTGCCAGCAGCCCACGCGGGCCCCCCCTAGATACGCAGTATTTT	CASSPRGPPLDTQYF